The table lists the clone carrying this TCR beta chain with a few counts. Antigen: not known. V dropped 5 bases and J dropped 1 base, with 9 bases sitting between them. The CDR3 runs 14 residues. CDR1 is LNHNV, CDR2 YYDKDF, per germline (reference sequence). This entry is derived from a study of post-analysis software for immune sequencing data. Unique molecular identifiers featured in each of the TCR beta cDNA libraries. In TCRdb, the PCR reads were re-called with MiXCR into one record per CDR3 protein. The data contain around 400,000 distinct CDR3 sequences, roughly 38% of them singletons. Regarding the study as a whole: Patients carried four or five TRBV segments more frequently than controls did, and TRBV5-6, TRBV5-1 and TRBV20-1 were among them.

Sequencing was performed on blood. This clonotype was obtained from a girl aged 5-17 years with multiple sclerosis. The V call is TRBV15, the J call TRBJ1-5; D call uncertain. CDR3: CATSRKGSNQPQHF. CDR3 nucleotides: TGTGCCACCAGCCGGAAAGGGAGCAATCAGCCCCAGCATTTT.